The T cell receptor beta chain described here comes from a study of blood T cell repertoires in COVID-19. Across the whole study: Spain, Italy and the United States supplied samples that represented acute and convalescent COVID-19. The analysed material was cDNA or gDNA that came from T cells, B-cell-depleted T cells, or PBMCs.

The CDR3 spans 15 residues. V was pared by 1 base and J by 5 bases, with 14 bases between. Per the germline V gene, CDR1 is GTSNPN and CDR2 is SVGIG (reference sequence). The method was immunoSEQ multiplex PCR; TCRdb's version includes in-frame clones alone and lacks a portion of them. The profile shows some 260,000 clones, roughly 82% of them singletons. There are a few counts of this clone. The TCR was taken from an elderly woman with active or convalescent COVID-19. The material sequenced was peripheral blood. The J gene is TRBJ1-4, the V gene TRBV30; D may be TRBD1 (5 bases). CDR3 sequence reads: CAWSARGRINEKLFF. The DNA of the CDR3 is TGTGCCTGGAGTGCTAGGGGCAGAATAAATGAAAAACTGTTTTTT.